This is a list of T cell receptor beta chains from one sample in a study of T cell responses to AZD1222 COVID-19 vaccine. The data were produced by immunoSEQ multiplex PCR, yet TCRdb's version contains in-frame clones alone and is incomplete. The sample carries approximately 150,000 clones, more than 85% recorded once. The sample here was peripheral blood, taken on day 0 of AZD1222 vaccination. These TCRs come from an adult in good health. Both conserved end residues are part of each CDR3. The order of the fields is clone size, V gene, D gene, J gene, CDR3 length, CDR3 DNA, CDR3 protein. A D gene is named only where the DNA matches it firmly. Rows give clone size only sometimes, using once, few, many, or a class for an expanded clone.

size: few
V: TRBV9
D: TRBD1
J: TRBJ1-2
length: 15
DNA: TGTGCCAGCAGCGGGTACCGGGACAGCAACTATGGCTACACCTTC
CDR3: CASSGYRDSNYGYTF

size: NA
V: TRBV7-6
D: NA
J: TRBJ1-1
length: 15
DNA: TGTGCCAGCAGCTTAGTGGGGGGATCGAACACTGAAGCTTTCTTT
CDR3: CASSLVGGSNTEAFF

size: few
V: TRBV7-9
D: NA
J: TRBJ2-7
length: 12
DNA: TGTGCCAGCAGCTTAAGCAGATACGAGCAGTACTTC
CDR3: CASSLSRYEQYF

size: NA
V: TRBV3-1/TRBV3-2
D: TRBD2
J: TRBJ2-3
length: 15
DNA: TGTGCCAGCAGCCAAGGGGTTAGCGGGACAGATACGCAGTATTTT
CDR3: CASSQGVSGTDTQYF

size: NA
V: TRBV27
D: TRBD1
J: TRBJ1-5
length: 16
DNA: TGTGCCAGCAGTTTATGGGGACAGGGGGCCCATCAGCCCCAGCATTTT
CDR3: CASSLWGQGAHQPQHF

size: NA
V: TRBV12-3/TRBV12-4
D: NA
J: TRBJ1-1
length: 12
DNA: TGTGCCAGCAGTTTAGGTTATACTGAAGCTTTCTTT
CDR3: CASSLGYTEAFF

size: NA
V: TRBV7-8
D: NA
J: TRBJ2-3
length: 12
DNA: TGTGCCAGCAGCTTCTACACAGATACGCAGTATTTT
CDR3: CASSFYTDTQYF

size: many
V: TRBV5-4
D: TRBD2
J: TRBJ2-1
length: 15
DNA: TGTGCCAGCAGCTCCCCGGGACTAGCGGACAATGAGCAGTTCTTC
CDR3: CASSSPGLADNEQFF

size: NA
V: TRBV6-5
D: NA
J: TRBJ1-3
length: 14
DNA: TGTGCCAGCAGTTACTCGGGCTCTGGAAACACCATATATTTT
CDR3: CASSYSGSGNTIYF

size: NA
V: TRBV9
D: TRBD2
J: TRBJ2-5
length: 14
DNA: TGTGCCAGCAGCGTAGCTAGCGGGGTGGAGACCCAGTACTTC
CDR3: CASSVASGVETQYF

size: NA
V: TRBV4-1
D: NA
J: TRBJ1-2
length: 16
DNA: TGCGCCAGCAGCCAAGCCAGGTCAGACATCAACTATGGCTACACCTTC
CDR3: CASSQARSDINYGYTF

size: NA
V: TRBV5-1
D: TRBD2
J: TRBJ2-2
length: 15
DNA: TGCGCCAGCAGCCCGGGGACTAGCGGGACCCTGATGCTGTTTTTT
CDR3: CASSPGTSGTLMLFF

size: NA
V: TRBV7-9
D: NA
J: TRBJ1-1
length: 13
DNA: TGTGCCAGCAGCTTGACGGGGGATACTGAAGCTTTCTTT
CDR3: CASSLTGDTEAFF

size: few
V: TRBV18
D: NA
J: TRBJ1-4
length: 14
DNA: TGTGCCAGCTCACCACAGGGTCTGGTAGAAAAACTGTTTTTT
CDR3: CASSPQGLVEKLFF

size: NA
V: TRBV10-1
D: NA
J: TRBJ2-2
length: 12
DNA: TGCGCCAGCAGTGAGGGCACCGGGGAGCTGTTTTTT
CDR3: CASSEGTGELFF

size: NA
V: TRBV29-1
D: NA
J: TRBJ1-3
length: 13
DNA: TGCAGCGTTGTGGCAGGGGATGGAAACACCATATATTTT
CDR3: CSVVAGDGNTIYF

size: NA
V: TRBV6-5
D: TRBD2
J: TRBJ2-5
length: 16
DNA: TGTGCCAGCAGTTACGGGACTAGCGGGGGGTCAGCGACCCAGTACTTC
CDR3: CASSYGTSGGSATQYF

size: once
V: TRBV19
D: NA
J: TRBJ1-1
length: 13
DNA: TGTGCCAGTAGCAGACAGAGGAACACTGAAGCTTTCTTT
CDR3: CASSRQRNTEAFF

size: NA
V: TRBV30
D: NA
J: TRBJ1-6
length: 12
DNA: TGTGCCTGGAGGTCGAATCTGGAACCCCTCCACTTT
CDR3: CAWRSNLEPLHF

size: NA
V: TRBV27
D: TRBD2
J: TRBJ2-7
length: 14
DNA: TGTGCCAGCAGCCTAGCGGGGGGGCATTACGAGCAGTACTTC
CDR3: CASSLAGGHYEQYF

size: NA
V: TRBV10-1
D: NA
J: TRBJ2-1
length: 13
DNA: TGCGCCAGCAGTGAGTGTAGGGATACTGAGCAGTTCTTC
CDR3: CASSECRDTEQFF

size: NA
V: TRBV15
D: NA
J: TRBJ1-3
length: 14
DNA: TGTGCCACCAGCAGAGATGAAGCGGAAAACACCATATATTTT
CDR3: CATSRDEAENTIYF

size: NA
V: TRBV5-1
D: TRBD2
J: TRBJ2-1
length: 16
DNA: TGCGCCAGCAGCTTGGTAGCGGGAGGGCTGTACAATGAGCAGTTCTTC
CDR3: CASSLVAGGLYNEQFF

size: NA
V: TRBV11-2
D: TRBD1
J: TRBJ2-5
length: 16
DNA: TGTGCCAGCAGCTCCCGGGACAGGGGGCTCGGGGAGACCCAGTACTTC
CDR3: CASSSRDRGLGETQYF

size: NA
V: TRBV5-6
D: NA
J: TRBJ1-4
length: 15
DNA: TGTGCCAGCAGCACTACAGGAGCAACTAATGAAAAACTGTTTTTT
CDR3: CASSTTGATNEKLFF

size: NA
V: TRBV19
D: NA
J: TRBJ1-1
length: 14
DNA: TGTGCCAGTAGTCCGCAGGCGGGGTACACTGAAGCTTTCTTT
CDR3: CASSPQAGYTEAFF

size: NA
V: TRBV6-5
D: NA
J: TRBJ2-2
length: 14
DNA: TGTGCCAGCAGTCCCTGGGAGGGGGTCGGGGAGCTGTTTTTT
CDR3: CASSPWEGVGELFF

size: NA
V: TRBV12-3/TRBV12-4
D: NA
J: TRBJ2-3
length: 13
DNA: TGTGCCAGCAGGCGACTAGTGGCAGATACGCAGTATTTT
CDR3: CASRRLVADTQYF

size: NA
V: TRBV28
D: NA
J: TRBJ1-3
length: 15
DNA: TGTGCCAGCAGTTACAGCGTAATCTCTGGAAACACCATATATTTT
CDR3: CASSYSVISGNTIYF

size: NA
V: TRBV4-2
D: NA
J: TRBJ1-4
length: 16
DNA: TGTGCCAGCAGCCAACTTCGACCGGCAACTAATGAAAAACTGTTTTTT
CDR3: CASSQLRPATNEKLFF

size: NA
V: TRBV5-1
D: TRBD1
J: TRBJ1-2
length: 14
DNA: TGCGCCAGCAGCTTGGGGACAGGGTGGTATGGCTACACCTTC
CDR3: CASSLGTGWYGYTF

size: NA
V: TRBV12-3/TRBV12-4
D: TRBD1
J: TRBJ1-2
length: 13
DNA: TGTGCCAGCAGTTGGACAGGGCCCTATGGCTACACCTTC
CDR3: CASSWTGPYGYTF

size: NA
V: TRBV19
D: NA
J: TRBJ2-6
length: 15
DNA: TGTGCCAGTAGTATAGGGTTCTCTGGGGCCAACGTCCTGACTTTC
CDR3: CASSIGFSGANVLTF

size: NA
V: TRBV7-3
D: NA
J: TRBJ1-2
length: 14
DNA: TGTGCCAGCAGCACCCGGACACCTAACTATGGCTACACCTTC
CDR3: CASSTRTPNYGYTF

size: NA
V: TRBV4-1
D: NA
J: TRBJ1-1
length: 16
DNA: TGCGCCAGCAGCCAACCTCCCGGGACTGATTTCACTGAAGCTTTCTTT
CDR3: CASSQPPGTDFTEAFF